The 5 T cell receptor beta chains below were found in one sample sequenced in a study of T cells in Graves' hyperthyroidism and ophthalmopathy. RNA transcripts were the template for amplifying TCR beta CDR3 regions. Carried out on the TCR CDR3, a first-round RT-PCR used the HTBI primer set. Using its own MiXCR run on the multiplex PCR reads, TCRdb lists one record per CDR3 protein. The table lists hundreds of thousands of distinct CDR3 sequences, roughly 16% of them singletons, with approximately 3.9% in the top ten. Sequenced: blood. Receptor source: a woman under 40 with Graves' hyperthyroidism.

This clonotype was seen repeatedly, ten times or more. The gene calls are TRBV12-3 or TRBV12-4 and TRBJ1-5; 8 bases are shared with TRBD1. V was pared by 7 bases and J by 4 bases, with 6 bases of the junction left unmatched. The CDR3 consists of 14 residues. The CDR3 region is CASTNGTGNQPQHF. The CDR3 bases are TGTGCCAGCACCAATGGGACAGGTAATCAGCCCCAGCATTTT.

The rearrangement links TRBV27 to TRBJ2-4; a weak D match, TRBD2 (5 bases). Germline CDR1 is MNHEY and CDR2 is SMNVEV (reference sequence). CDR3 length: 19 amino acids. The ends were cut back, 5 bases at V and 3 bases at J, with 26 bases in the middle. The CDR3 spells CASSPAGLSAEASKNIQYF. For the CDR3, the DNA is TGTGCCAGCAGTCCCGCGGGTCTAAGCGCCGAAGCTAGCAAAAACATTCAGTACTTC.

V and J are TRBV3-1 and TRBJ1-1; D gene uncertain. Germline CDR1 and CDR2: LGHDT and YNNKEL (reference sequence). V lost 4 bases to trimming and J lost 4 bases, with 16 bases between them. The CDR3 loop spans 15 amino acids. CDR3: CASSRGPALGTEAFF. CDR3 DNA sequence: TGTGCCAGCAGCCGAGGCCCCGCCTTAGGCACTGAAGCTTTCTTT.

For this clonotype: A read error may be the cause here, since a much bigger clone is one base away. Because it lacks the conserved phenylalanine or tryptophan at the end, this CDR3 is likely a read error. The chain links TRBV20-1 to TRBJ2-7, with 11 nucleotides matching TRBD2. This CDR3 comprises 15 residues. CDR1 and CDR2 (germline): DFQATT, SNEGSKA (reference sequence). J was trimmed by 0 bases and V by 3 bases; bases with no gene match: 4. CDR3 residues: CSARSLAGASYEQYS. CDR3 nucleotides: TGCAGTGCTAGGTCACTAGCGGGAGCCTCCTACGAGCAGTACTCC.

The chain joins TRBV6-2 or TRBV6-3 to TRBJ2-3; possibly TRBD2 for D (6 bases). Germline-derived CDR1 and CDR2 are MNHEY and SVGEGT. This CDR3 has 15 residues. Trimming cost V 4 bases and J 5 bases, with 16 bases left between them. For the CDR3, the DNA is TGTGCCAGCAGTTGCTCGCCGGGGGTTGGAGATACGCAGTATTTT. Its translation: CASSCSPGVGDTQYF.